The 14 T cell receptor beta chains in this list originate from one sample, sequenced in a study of T-cell reconstitution after alpha-beta-depleted transplantation in children. A TCRbeta library incorporating unique molecular identifiers was prepared. MiXCR, applied by TCRdb to the PCR reads, yields one record per CDR3 protein. The sample records around 380,000 distinct CDR3 sequences, under 13% being singletons. The sample consisted of PBMCs from the stem cell graft donor, taken from the stem cell graft. These receptors were taken from a human donor who donated a stem cell graft to a child with acute myeloid leukemia.

The chain carries TRBV29-1 and TRBJ2-7, with TRBD2 identical over 7 bases. Germline V CDR1 and CDR2: SQVTM, ANQGSEA. The trim removed 0 bases at V and 6 bases at J, leaving 5 bases unmatched. The CDR3 has 13 residues. Written as DNA, the CDR3 is TGCAGCGTTGAAGAGTCAGCGGGACTCGAGCAGTACTTC. Translation gives CSVEESAGLEQYF.

J is TRBJ2-6 and V is TRBV4-3; TRBD2 might be the D (6 bases). V lost 0 bases to trimming and J lost 4 bases, with 13 bases between them. The CDR3 contains 17 residues. Germline V CDR1 and CDR2: LGHNA, YSLEER. Here the CDR3 reads CASSQDGGAGGANVLTF. The DNA of the CDR3 is TGCGCCAGCAGCCAAGATGGCGGGGCGGGGGGGGCCAACGTCCTGACTTTC.

This clonotype was detected ten times or more. This chain connects TRBV7-2 to TRBJ1-5, with D hard to call. Trimming stripped 2 bases from V and 5 bases from J, with 4 bases between. CDR3 size: 12 residues. Germline V gene sequence: CDR1 SGHTA, CDR2 FQGNSA. The chain's CDR3 is CASSLSYQPQHF. DNA for the CDR3: TGTGCCAGCAGCTTATCATATCAGCCCCAGCATTTT.

This clonotype was seen a handful of times. The CDR3 here is CSARDRGFSGNTIYF. CDR3 nucleotide sequence: TGCAGTGCTAGGGACAGGGGCTTCTCTGGAAACACCATATATTTT. The gene calls are TRBV20-1 and TRBJ1-3, with 9 bases fitting TRBD1. Germline V gene data show CDR1 as DFQATT and CDR2 as SNEGSKA (reference sequence). J lost 0 bases, V lost 3 bases, and 3 bases had no gene match. The CDR3 runs to 15 residues.

The chain employs TRBV5-1 and TRBJ2-1; maybe TRBD2 (6 bases). Trimming shortened V by 3 bases and J by 4 bases, and 17 bases separated the two germline ends. The CDR3 is 16 residues long. Germline values: CDR1 SGHRS, CDR2 YFSETQ. CDR3 loop: CASSSLFRGIYNEQFF. DNA of the CDR3: TGCGCCAGCAGCTCCCTATTTCGGGGGATATACAATGAGCAGTTCTTC.

This clonotype was picked up a small number of times. This chain uses TRBV6-1 with TRBJ2-7; 10 bases are shared with TRBD1. This CDR3 has 15 residues. The V segment lost 2 bases and the J segment 5 bases; nucleotides outside the gene matches: 6. Germline CDR1 MNHNS, CDR2 SASEGT. The CDR3 DNA reads as TGTGCCAGCAGTGAAACTTGGACAGGGGGGGACGAGCAGTACGTC. The encoded protein is CASSETWTGGDEQYV.

This clonotype appeared once. This clone may be a read error of a much larger clone one base away. The chain is built from TRBV29-1 and TRBJ2-7; D possibly corresponds to TRBD2 (7 bases). CDR1 and CDR2 from the germline V gene are SQVTM and ANQGSEA. This CDR3 has 12 residues. The V end lost 6 bases, the J end lost 3 bases, and 12 bases lay between the germline ends. CDR3 region: CSVREGGYEQYF. CDR3 bases: TGCAGCGTCAGGGAGGGGGGCTACGAGCAGTACTTC.

This clonotype has more than one count but fewer than ten. This sequence joins TRBV4-3 and TRBJ2-5; D not certain. The V gene lost 4 bases and the J gene lost 5 bases, with 11 bases spanning the gap. The CDR3 is made up of 13 amino acids. Germline-derived CDR1 and CDR2 are LGHNA and YSLEER. The DNA for the CDR3 is TGCGCCAGCAGCCCAGGTCGGGCGGAGACCCAGTACTTC. Translation: CASSPGRAETQYF.

This clonotype occurred a few times. The chain has TRBV5-1 and TRBJ1-2, with TRBD1 as a possible D gene (5 bases). Germline loops: CDR1 SGHRS, CDR2 YFSETQ. The CDR3 runs 13 residues. The germline V and J ends were trimmed by 0 bases and 5 bases, with 8 bases remaining between them. The CDR3 coding sequence is TGCGCCAGCAGCTTGGTGGCAGGGTATGGCTACACCTTC. Residues: CASSLVAGYGYTF.

This clonotype has more than one count but fewer than ten. The chain recombines TRBV29-1 with TRBJ2-3; 9 bases fit TRBD2. After removal of 4 bases from V and 6 bases from J, the junction contained 17 bases not matched to a gene. The CDR3 totals 17 residues. Germline CDR1 and CDR2: SQVTM and ANQGSEA. The CDR3 DNA reads TGCAGCGTTGGTGGGAAGGCTAGCGGGAACCTCCCGGATACGCAGTATTTT. Its protein is CSVGGKASGNLPDTQYF.

The rearrangement joins TRBV5-6 to TRBJ2-3, with 10 bases lining up with TRBD2. Germline-derived CDR1 and CDR2 are SGHDT and YYEEEE. This CDR3 comprises 19 residues. Germline trimming cut 0 bases from V and 5 bases from J; bases unmatched to any gene: 15. CDR3 loop: CASSLARASGSVSVDTQYF. CDR3 bases: TGTGCCAGCAGCTTGGCCCGGGCTAGCGGGAGTGTTTCGGTAGATACGCAGTATTTT.

This clonotype has ten or more counts. The chain's CDR3 is CASSTSGQRLGETQYF. CDR3 DNA sequence: TGTGCCAGTTCCACTTCGGGACAGCGCCTGGGAGAGACCCAGTACTTC. The chain has TRBV25-1 and TRBJ2-5; 7 nucleotides agree with TRBD1. The CDR3 is made up of 16 amino acids. Trimming removed 9 bases from V and 4 bases from J; junction bases left unmatched: 17. The germline CDR1 and CDR2 sequences are MGHDK and SYGVNS.

The chain uses TRBV5-1 and TRBJ2-5; D perhaps matches TRBD1 (5 bases). Germline CDR1 SGHRS, CDR2 YFSETQ. CDR3 length: 15 residues. V was trimmed by 5 bases and J by 1 base, leaving 15 bases between them. The CDR3 sequence is CASRLHSGFQETQYF. Written as DNA, the CDR3 is TGCGCCAGCAGACTCCATTCAGGGTTCCAAGAGACCCAGTACTTC.

This clonotype was seen more than once but under ten times. This chain uses TRBV12-3 or TRBV12-4 with TRBJ2-5; D gene ambiguous. This CDR3 contains 14 residues. The V gene lost 5 bases and the J gene lost 4 bases, with 14 bases spanning the gap. This CDR3 reads CASSPQLSGETQYF. Here the CDR3 DNA reads TGTGCCAGCAGTCCCCAGCTGTCGGGAGAGACCCAGTACTTC.